The 21 T cell receptor beta chains reported below all come from one sample, sequenced in a study of cytomegalovirus exposure and HLA in healthy donors. Primers: 60 Vbeta forward and 13 Jbeta reverse. The assay was immunoSEQ multiplex PCR, and TCRdb's table has in-frame clones only and misses some. This sample has 150,000 to 200,000 clones, with roughly four fifths found just once. The sequencing sample was made of PBMCs. Source of these receptors: a woman in her late teens or twenties in good health and CMV-seropositive.

The rearrangement uses TRBV5-6 and TRBJ2-1; D is possibly TRBD2 (6 bases). Looked up from germline, CDR1 is SGHDT and CDR2 is YYEEEE. Trimming stripped 2 bases from V and 4 bases from J, with 16 bases between. The CDR3 has 16 amino acids. The CDR3 DNA follows: TGTGCCAGCAGCTTTACGGGCGGGGAGTCATACAATGAGCAGTTCTTC. Protein: CASSFTGGESYNEQFF.

The V and J genes are TRBV5-1 and TRBJ2-1, with 10 bases lining up with TRBD2. The J segment lost 9 bases and the V segment lost 3 bases, leaving 18 bases of the junction unmatched. CDR1 SGHRS and CDR2 YFSETQ come from the germline V gene. The CDR3 consists of 18 residues. The CDR3 loop reads CASSSSDPSGGRGGEQFF. For the CDR3, the DNA is TGCGCCAGCAGCTCGTCGGACCCTAGCGGGGGCCGGGGAGGTGAGCAGTTCTTC. Looking up the rest from reference TRBV5-1 and TRBJ2-1 gives the full variable domain: KAGVTQTPRYLIKTRGQQVTLSCSPISGHRSVSWYQQTPGQGLQFLFEYFSETQRNKGNFPGRFSGRQFSNSRSEMNVSTLELGDSALYLCASSSSDPSGGRGGEQFFGPGTRLTVL.

The chain links TRBV15 to TRBJ1-2; no definite D call. V lost 0 bases and J lost 0, with 8 bases in between. The germline gives CDR1 LNHNV, CDR2 YYDKDF (reference sequence). CDR3 length: 15 residues. CDR3 protein: CATSRDRRTNYGYTF. CDR3 coding DNA: TGTGCCACCAGCAGAGATAGGAGAACTAACTATGGCTACACCTTC.

This clone has a single count. The rearrangement joins TRBV7-9 to TRBJ2-3; TRBD1 might be the D (6 bases). The V gene's germline CDR1 is SEHNR and CDR2 FQNEAQ (reference sequence). The CDR3 has 13 amino acids. The V end was cut by 5 bases, the J end by 3 bases, with 9 bases between. CDR3 sequence (DNA): TGTGCCAGCAGCCCACAGGGTACAGATACGCAGTATTTT. Translation: CASSPQGTDTQYF.

The chain recombines TRBV29-1 with TRBJ2-3, with 9 bases that match TRBD1. The CDR3 contains 13 residues. The V and J ends lost 6 bases and 4 bases, in that order; junction bases with no gene match: 5. The germline V gene encodes CDR1 SQVTM and CDR2 ANQGSEA. The CDR3 sequence: CSVSGTGSDTQYF. The CDR3 DNA follows: TGCAGCGTCTCCGGGACAGGGTCAGATACGCAGTATTTT.

The chain links TRBV6-6 to TRBJ1-5, with D unclear. The V and J ends lost 7 bases and 7 bases respectively, with 14 bases between them. Germline V gene data show CDR1 as MNHNY and CDR2 as SVGAGI (reference sequence). The CDR3 spans 13 residues. CDR3 residues: CASTRGSDQPQHF. CDR3 sequence (DNA): TGTGCCAGCACCCGCGGTTCTGACCAGCCCCAGCATTTT.

In its sample, this clone was seen a few times. The chain combines TRBV4-3 with TRBJ2-5; TRBD2 aligns across 7 bases. After removal of 0 bases from V and 2 bases from J, the junction contained 6 bases not matched to a gene. Germline V lookup: CDR1 LGHNA, CDR2 YSLEER. The CDR3 extends over 16 amino acids. The CDR3 here is CASSQDVAGGQETQYF. CDR3 nucleotides: TGCGCCAGCAGCCAAGACGTAGCGGGCGGACAAGAGACCCAGTACTTC.

The chain has TRBV5-1 and TRBJ1-4; D remains ambiguous. The CDR3 has 17 residues. Trimming removed 1 base at V and 3 bases at J, with 16 bases between. CDR1 is SGHRS, CDR2 YFSETQ, per germline. The CDR3 DNA reads TGCGCCAGCAGCTTGCTGCCCCCGGCGGCCTCTAATGAAAAACTGTTTTTT. Translation gives CASSLLPPAASNEKLFF.

The table lists this clone with a count of one. The chain links TRBV29-1 to TRBJ2-3; 7 nucleotides align to TRBD1. With V trimmed by 5 bases and J by 4 bases, 6 bases remained unmatched. Germline V gives CDR1 SQVTM, CDR2 ANQGSEA. This CDR3 spans 13 amino acids. CDR3 nucleotide sequence: TGCAGCGTTCTCACAGGGGTGGCAGATACGCAGTATTTT. Amino acids: CSVLTGVADTQYF.

The J gene is TRBJ1-5, the V gene TRBV5-4, with 10 positions matching TRBD1. Germline assignment: CDR1 SGHNT and CDR2 YYREEE (reference sequence). The ends lost 4 bases at V and 7 bases at J; junction bases unmatched: 5. The CDR3 length is 14 residues. The CDR3 is CASSEGTGVQPQHF. The CDR3 nucleotides are TGTGCCAGCAGCGAAGGGACAGGGGTACAGCCCCAGCATTTT.

This chain connects TRBV11-3 to TRBJ2-5; 8 bases match TRBD1. Germline loops: CDR1 SGHNT, CDR2 YENEEA. The CDR3 has 16 residues. The ends lost 0 bases at V and 2 bases at J; junction bases unmatched: 5. This chain's CDR3 is CASSLDFQGAQETQYF. As DNA, the CDR3 is TGTGCCAGCAGCTTAGATTTCCAGGGGGCTCAAGAGACCCAGTACTTC.

Turning to this clone: At one end the junction does not follow the germline gene, possibly because of a read error. The CDR3: CASIEGGGAYEQYF. The CDR3 nucleotides read TGTGCCAGCATTGAAGGCGGGGGGGCCTACGAGCAGTACTTC. V is TRBV2 and J is TRBJ2-7; 9 bases agree with TRBD2. The CDR3 contains 14 residues. CDR1 and CDR2 (germline): SNHLY, FYNNEI.

J is TRBJ2-1 and V is TRBV7-3, with 9 nucleotides matching TRBD1. Per germline, CDR1 SGHTA and CDR2 FQGTGA. V gave up 3 bases and J gave up 5 bases; unmatched junction bases: 14. This CDR3 contains 18 residues. CDR3 protein: CASSLLPPGQGTHNEQFF. For the CDR3, the DNA is TGTGCCAGCAGCTTGCTTCCCCCGGGACAGGGTACTCACAATGAGCAGTTCTTC.

The chain combines TRBV14 with TRBJ2-3, with TRBD2 matching over 9 bases. With V trimmed by 4 bases and J by 2 bases, 7 bases remained unmatched. This CDR3 is 16 amino acids long. The germline CDR1 and CDR2 sequences are SGHDN and FVKESK. CDR3 coding DNA: TGTGCCAGCAGCCCCCTGGCGGGGGGGAACACAGATACGCAGTATTTT. Translated: CASSPLAGGNTDTQYF.

In this sample, this clone turned up once. The J gene is TRBJ2-7, the V gene TRBV19, with D perhaps TRBD2 (6 bases). This CDR3 is 14 amino acids long. Trimming removed 6 bases at V and 6 bases at J, with 18 bases between. The germline gives CDR1 LNHDA, CDR2 SQIVND (reference sequence). The CDR3 DNA follows: TGTGCCAGTAGCCCGTCCTCGGGAGAAGGCGAGCAGTACTTC. Translating gives CASSPSSGEGEQYF.

The chain carries TRBV5-1 and TRBJ2-5, with TRBD2 identical over 12 bases. The trim removed 3 bases at V and 3 bases at J, leaving 3 bases unmatched. This CDR3 has 15 amino acids. Germline V CDR1 and CDR2: SGHRS, YFSETQ. CDR3 in DNA: TGCGCCAGCAGCTCTAGCGGGGGGGCAGAAGAGACCCAGTACTTC. Protein sequence: CASSSSGGAEETQYF.

This chain connects TRBV7-9 to TRBJ2-1; TRBD2 aligns across 11 bases. Germline loops: CDR1 SEHNR, CDR2 FQNEAQ (reference sequence). V dropped 6 bases and J dropped 6; count of bases not matched to a gene: 10. The CDR3 consists of 16 residues. CDR3 sequence (DNA): TGTGCCAGCAGTTCATTAGCGGGGGGGCCGGGCAATGAGCAGTTCTTC. Residues: CASSSLAGGPGNEQFF. Variable domain in full (rest from reference TRBV7-9 and TRBJ2-1): DTGVSQNPRHKITKRGQNVTFRCDPISEHNRLYWYRQTLGQGPEFLTYFQNEAQLEKSRLLSDRFSAERPKGSFSTLEIQRTEQGDSAMYLCASSSLAGGPGNEQFFGPGTRLTVL.

J is TRBJ2-2 and V is TRBV5-1; no clear D. The CDR3 length is 15 residues. Germline assignment: CDR1 SGHRS and CDR2 YFSETQ. The V gene lost 1 base and the J gene lost 5 bases, with 12 bases spanning the gap. The CDR3 DNA reads as TGCGCCAGCAGCTTGTCTCCCTCAGGAACCGGGGAGCTGTTTTTT. Protein sequence: CASSLSPSGTGELFF.

The chain uses TRBV5-1 and TRBJ2-1; tentative D call: TRBD1 (5 bases). V gave up 4 bases and J gave up 5 bases, with 13 bases separating them. Germline CDR1 is SGHRS and CDR2 is YFSETQ. The CDR3 contains 14 residues. In DNA, the CDR3 is TGCGCCAGCAGCCCTACCTGGGGCAACAATGAGCAGTTCTTC. Translation gives CASSPTWGNNEQFF.

This rearrangement joins TRBV7-6 to TRBJ2-1; weak D call: TRBD2 (6 bases). This CDR3 spans 12 amino acids. The V end was cut by 1 base, the J end by 9 bases, with 7 bases between. Germline V lookup: CDR1 SGHVS, CDR2 FNYEAQ. The CDR3 DNA reads as TGTGCCAGCAGCTTAGGGAGGGGTGAGCAGTTCTTC. It translates to CASSLGRGEQFF.

This clone was seen a few times. The chain is built from TRBV19 and TRBJ1-5; D may be TRBD1 (6 bases). V was clipped by 3 bases and J by 5 bases, with 29 bases between them. The CDR3 has 20 amino acids. Germline V lookup: CDR1 LNHDA, CDR2 SQIVND (reference sequence). The CDR3 DNA reads TGTGCCAGTAGTATTTCCCACCGGTCCGCCGGACAGACTTTGGATCAGCCCCAGCATTTT. It codes for CASSISHRSAGQTLDQPQHF.